Shown below are 30 T cell receptor beta chains from a single sample sequenced in a study of cytomegalovirus exposure and HLA in healthy donors. Use of 60 Vbeta and 13 Jbeta primers characterized the PCR. Measured with immunoSEQ multiplex PCR; TCRdb has only the in-frame clones, and not every one. The sample has over 75,000 clones, and its top ten clones hold approximately 5.7%. The sequenced sample was PBMCs. These receptors originate from a girl aged 10 to 17 in good health and CMV-seropositive.

V gene TRBV9 combines with J gene TRBJ2-2; 9 bases map to TRBD1. Losses at the gene ends were 3 bases for V and 6 bases for J; bases not matched to a gene: 3. Germline CDR1 is SGDLS and CDR2 is YYNGEE. This CDR3 has 14 residues. The CDR3 reads CASSDRTGAGELFF. CDR3 nucleotide sequence: TGTGCCAGCAGCGACAGGACAGGGGCCGGGGAGCTGTTTTTT.

A word on this clone: Compared with germline, one end of the junction differs, possibly owing to a read error. The gene calls are TRBV7-9 and TRBJ1-3; D perhaps matches TRBD1 (5 bases). Germline CDR1 is SEHNR and CDR2 is FQNEAQ (reference sequence). The CDR3 contains 15 residues. The CDR3 loop reads CASSLGRQLGDTIYF. Here the CDR3 DNA reads TGTGCCAGCAGCTTAGGCCGACAGCTTGGAGACACCATATATTTT.

This chain links TRBV29-1 with TRBJ2-1; unclear D gene. The germline V and J ends were trimmed by 7 bases and 1 base, with 20 bases remaining between them. Germline V lookup: CDR1 SQVTM, CDR2 ANQGSEA. The CDR3 is 16 residues long. The CDR3 DNA reads TGCAGCGCCGATTTCCCCGAAAGCTCGTCCTACAATGAGCAGTTCTTC. Translating gives CSADFPESSSYNEQFF.

CDR3 DNA sequence: TGTGCCAGCGCTAGTCCAGGGGGTTCAAGGGAGCAGTACTTC. This codes for CASASPGGSREQYF. The chain has TRBV2 and TRBJ2-7, with TRBD1 identical over 7 bases. Germline assignment: CDR1 SNHLY and CDR2 FYNNEI. The CDR3 sequence is 14 residues long. With V trimmed by 8 bases and J by 7 bases, 14 bases remained unmatched.

The gene calls are TRBV6-6 and TRBJ2-7; 7 bases line up with TRBD2. The CDR3 has 15 residues. With 2 bases clipped from V and 4 bases from J, the junction kept 8 bases outside the gene matches. The germline CDR1 and CDR2 sequences are MNHNY and SVGAGI (reference sequence). The CDR3 sequence is CASSYEAGEMYEQYF. DNA for the CDR3: TGTGCCAGCAGTTACGAGGCGGGGGAAATGTACGAGCAGTACTTC.

J is TRBJ1-2 and V is TRBV9; perhaps TRBD1 as D (5 bases). Trimming took 0 bases from V and 6 from J, leaving 15 bases between them. CDR3 length equals 15 residues. Germline V gives CDR1 SGDLS, CDR2 YYNGEE. The CDR3, as DNA: TGTGCCAGCAGCGTAGCTGGCCAGGGTGGAGATGGCTACACCTTC. Protein product: CASSVAGQGGDGYTF.

DNA of the CDR3: TGTGCCAGCAGCTTAGGGACTAGCGGACTCAATGAGCAGTTCTTC. Its translation is CASSLGTSGLNEQFF. The genes are TRBV7-9 and TRBJ2-1; 10 nucleotides agree with TRBD2. V lost 1 base and J lost 6; bases outside the gene matches: 3. The CDR3 has 15 amino acids. Germline assignment: CDR1 SEHNR and CDR2 FQNEAQ (reference sequence). The entire variable domain, with the rest obtained from reference TRBV7-9 and TRBJ2-1, is as follows: DTGVSQNPRHKITKRGQNVTFRCDPISEHNRLYWYRQTLGQGPEFLTYFQNEAQLEKSRLLSDRFSAERPKGSFSTLEIQRTEQGDSAMYLCASSLGTSGLNEQFFGPGTRLTVL.

The chain uses TRBV10-3 and TRBJ1-3, with a tentative D call TRBD1 (5 bases). This CDR3 region has 14 residues. The germline CDR1 and CDR2 sequences are ENHRY and SYGVKD. The germline V and J ends were trimmed by 6 bases and 3 bases, with 12 bases remaining between them. The DNA for the CDR3 is TGTGCCATCAGCGACAGTTTTGTTGGAAACACCATATATTTT. It encodes CAISDSFVGNTIYF.

This chain connects TRBV7-2 to TRBJ2-7, with 8 bases aligning to TRBD1. The CDR3 has 14 residues. V gave up 5 bases and J gave up 3 bases; unmatched junction bases: 6. The germline CDR1 and CDR2 sequences are SGHTA and FQGNSA. CDR3 residues: CASSRFDRGYEQYF. Written as DNA, the CDR3 is TGTGCCAGCAGCCGATTCGACAGGGGCTACGAGCAGTACTTC.

The chain couples TRBV11-3 to TRBJ2-5; the match to TRBD2 covers 11 bases. The J segment lost 2 bases and the V segment lost 4 bases, leaving 3 bases of the junction unmatched. The CDR3 covers 15 residues. Germline loops: CDR1 SGHNT, CDR2 YENEEA. The CDR3 loop reads CASSSRLAGQETQYF. The CDR3 bases are TGTGCCAGCAGCTCCCGACTAGCGGGGCAAGAGACCCAGTACTTC.

The chain uses TRBV9 and TRBJ2-5; the match to TRBD2 covers 8 bases. Germline values: CDR1 SGDLS, CDR2 YYNGEE. V shed 0 bases, J shed 2 bases, and the junction held 3 bases outside the gene matches. CDR3 length: 15 residues. CDR3 in amino acids: CASSVAPSGQETQYF. As DNA, the CDR3 is TGTGCCAGCAGCGTAGCTCCTAGCGGGCAAGAGACCCAGTACTTC.

V usage is TRBV19 and J usage is TRBJ1-1; D unresolved. The CDR3 is 11 amino acids. CDR1 is LNHDA, CDR2 SQIVND, per germline (reference sequence). V gave up 5 bases and J gave up 4 bases, with 5 bases separating them. CDR3 bases: TGTGCCAGTAGTTTTAGCACTGAAGCTTTCTTT. It translates to CASSFSTEAFF. The full variable domain, rest sourced from reference TRBV19 and TRBJ1-1, is DGGITQSPKYLFRKEGQNVTLSCEQNLNHDAMYWYRQDPGQGLRLIYYSQIVNDFQKGDIAEGYSVSREKKESFPLTVTSAQKNPTAFYLCASSFSTEAFFGQGTRLTVV.

V is TRBV7-3 and J is TRBJ1-1, with TRBD1 identical over 11 bases. CDR1 is SGHTA and CDR2 is FQGTGA in the germline V gene. This CDR3 has 15 residues. With 5 bases clipped from V and 1 base from J, the junction kept 3 bases outside the gene matches. CDR3 residues: CASSAGQGENTEAFF. The CDR3 nucleotides are TGTGCCAGCAGCGCGGGACAGGGGGAGAACACTGAAGCTTTCTTT. The whole variable domain, remainder taken from reference TRBV7-3 and TRBJ1-1, is GAGVSQTPSNKVTEKGKYVELRCDPISGHTALYWYRQSLGQGPEFLIYFQGTGAADDSGLPNDRFFAVRPEGSVSTLKIQRTERGDSAVYLCASSAGQGENTEAFFGQGTRLTVV.

The chain is built from TRBV7-9 and TRBJ2-5; 11 bases map to TRBD2. The V and J ends lost 0 bases and 6 bases, in that order; junction bases with no gene match: 3. The CDR3 loop spans 15 amino acids. In germline, CDR1 is SEHNR, CDR2 FQNEAQ (reference sequence). The CDR3 here is CASSLASGGAQTQYF. The CDR3 DNA reads TGTGCCAGCAGCTTAGCTAGCGGGGGGGCTCAGACCCAGTACTTC.

The chain has TRBV5-5 and TRBJ1-4, with 7 bases matching TRBD1. Unmatched junction bases numbered 9, after V lost 1 base and J lost 6 bases. Per the germline V gene, CDR1 is SGHKS and CDR2 is YYEKEE (reference sequence). The CDR3 is 16 amino acids. CDR3 region: CASSLLGTGVDEKLFF. CDR3 nucleotides: TGTGCCAGCAGCTTGTTGGGCACAGGGGTGGATGAAAAACTGTTTTTT.

This sequence joins TRBV23-1 and TRBJ2-7, with TRBD2 matching over 8 bases. TRBV23-1 is flagged as an ORF with uncertain function. Germline trimming cut 4 bases from V and 5 bases from J; bases unmatched to any gene: 19. The CDR3 is 18 amino acids. The DNA for the CDR3 is TGCGCCAGCAGTCCTCCGGCCGAAACGGGAGGGTTAGGTCACGAGCAGTACTTC. It codes for CASSPPAETGGLGHEQYF.

The V and J genes are TRBV9 and TRBJ1-4; a weak D match, TRBD1 (5 bases). The CDR3 is 16 residues long. Between the trimmed V and J ends, which lost 0 bases and 5 bases, there was a span of 14 bases. Per the germline V gene, CDR1 is SGDLS and CDR2 is YYNGEE. CDR3 protein: CASSVGGVEGNEKLFF. CDR3 nucleotide sequence: TGTGCCAGCAGCGTAGGCGGAGTGGAGGGGAATGAAAAACTGTTTTTT.

V is TRBV4-3 and J is TRBJ2-7; a possible D gene is TRBD1 (6 bases). CDR1 and CDR2 (germline): LGHNA, YSLEER. CDR3 length: 15 amino acids. The V end was cut by 3 bases, the J end by 9 bases, with 21 bases between. CDR3 residues: CASSQNPSSGQMQYF. The CDR3, as DNA: TGCGCCAGCAGCCAGAACCCATCCTCCGGACAGATGCAGTACTTC.

CDR3 loop: CASSLLGGKSSYEQYV. In DNA, the CDR3 is TGTGCCAGCAGCTTATTAGGCGGAAAGAGCTCCTACGAGCAGTACGTC. This chain joins TRBV11-3 and TRBJ2-7, with D unresolved. V was pared by 2 bases and J by 0 bases, with 14 bases between. CDR1 is SGHNT and CDR2 is YENEEA in the germline V gene. CDR3 length equals 16 residues.

V is TRBV18 and J is TRBJ2-1; weak D call: TRBD1 (6 bases). CDR1 is KGHSH and CDR2 is LQKENI in the germline V gene. The CDR3 is made up of 17 amino acids. Trimming took 0 bases from V and 8 from J, leaving 20 bases between them. CDR3 sequence: CASSPPENRVTEDEQFF. In DNA, the CDR3 is TGTGCCAGCTCACCACCGGAAAACAGGGTGACAGAGGATGAGCAGTTCTTC.

V and J are TRBV14 and TRBJ1-2; 9 bases match TRBD1. J gave up 5 bases and V 6 bases, and 4 bases lay outside the gene matches. In germline, CDR1 is SGHDN, CDR2 FVKESK. The CDR3 contains 13 residues. For the CDR3, the DNA is TGTGCCAGCAGTACAGGGGGCGCGTATGGCTACACCTTC. Encoded protein: CASSTGGAYGYTF. Using reference TRBV14 and TRBJ1-2 for the parts outside the CDR3, the full variable domain is EAGVTQFPSHSVIEKGQTVTLRCDPISGHDNLYWYRRVMGKEIKFLLHFVKESKQDESGMPNNRFLAERTGGTYSTLKVQPAELEDSGVYFCASSTGGAYGYTFGSGTRLTVV.

The chain employs TRBV19 and TRBJ1-2, with 7 bases fitting TRBD1. The CDR3 is 15 residues long. The J segment lost 4 bases and the V segment lost 5 bases, leaving 10 bases of the junction unmatched. Germline V lookup: CDR1 LNHDA, CDR2 SQIVND (reference sequence). The chain's CDR3 is CASSGRQGGGYGYTF. The CDR3 DNA reads TGTGCCAGTAGTGGGCGACAGGGAGGCGGCTATGGCTACACCTTC.

The rearrangement uses TRBV4-1 and TRBJ2-1; TRBD2 might be the D (7 bases). CDR1 is MGHRA and CDR2 is YSYEKL in the germline V gene. Deletions cut 1 base from V and 7 bases from J, with 14 bases between. The length of the CDR3 is 15 residues. The CDR3 here is CASSQVGGLGNEQFF. The CDR3 region has the DNA TGCGCCAGCAGCCAAGTGGGGGGGCTCGGAAATGAGCAGTTCTTC.

The rearrangement joins TRBV29-1 to TRBJ1-6; 7 bases map to TRBD1. CDR1 and CDR2 from the germline V gene are SQVTM and ANQGSEA. The V gene end was trimmed by 5 bases and the J gene end by 7 bases; junction bases not matched to a gene: 5. The CDR3 sequence is 13 residues long. The CDR3 DNA is TGCAGCGTTCAAACGACAGGGAATTCACCCCTCCACTTT. Translation: CSVQTTGNSPLHF.

About this clone itself: Other DNA sequences within the sample encode an identical CDR3. The chain links TRBV4-3 to TRBJ1-2; 7 bases agree with TRBD1. The CDR3 is made up of 14 amino acids. CDR1 LGHNA and CDR2 YSLEER come from the germline V gene. Unmatched junction bases numbered 3, after V lost 1 base and J lost 4 bases. CDR3 amino acids: CASSQARTGYGYTF. DNA for the CDR3: TGCGCCAGCAGCCAAGCACGGACAGGCTATGGCTACACCTTC.

The chain has TRBV29-1 and TRBJ1-4; no definite D call. Per germline, CDR1 SQVTM and CDR2 ANQGSEA. Trimming removed 6 bases from V and 3 bases from J, with 11 bases in between. This CDR3 has 13 residues. CDR3 residues: CSVVEWSNEKLFF. For the CDR3, the DNA is TGCAGCGTGGTAGAGTGGTCTAATGAAAAACTGTTTTTT.

V is TRBV6-6 and J is TRBJ1-4; no clear D. The CDR3 is 14 amino acids. Germline CDR1 MNHNY, CDR2 SVGAGI (reference sequence). V lost 6 bases and J lost 6, with 14 bases in between. The CDR3 spells CASRIGANDEKLFF. The CDR3 nucleotides are TGTGCCAGCAGGATCGGAGCAAACGATGAAAAACTGTTTTTT.

The chain combines TRBV6-1 with TRBJ1-5, with 8 bases identical to TRBD1. Germline CDR1 reads MNHNS; CDR2 reads SASEGT. After removal of 6 bases from V and 2 bases from J, the junction contained 3 bases not matched to a gene. This CDR3 comprises 14 residues. CDR3 loop: CASSETGGNQPQHF. For the CDR3, the DNA is TGTGCCAGCAGCGAGACAGGGGGCAATCAGCCCCAGCATTTT.

The chain recombines TRBV30 with TRBJ2-3; 10 bases line up with TRBD2. The CDR3 has 13 amino acids. Per the germline V gene, CDR1 is GTSNPN and CDR2 is SVGIG (reference sequence). V lost 5 bases, J lost 3 bases, and 2 bases stayed unmatched. The CDR3 nucleotides are TGTGCCTGGCTGACTAGCGGGACAGATACGCAGTATTTT. Translated: CAWLTSGTDTQYF.

The CDR3 sequence: CASRLEGPYEQYF. The CDR3 DNA follows: TGTGCCAGCCGCCTGGAGGGCCCCTACGAGCAGTACTTC. The rearrangement uses TRBV2 and TRBJ2-7; weak D call: TRBD2 (6 bases). Looked up from germline, CDR1 is SNHLY and CDR2 is FYNNEI. With 8 bases removed from V and 2 bases from J, the gap between germline ends came to 13 bases. The CDR3 is 13 residues long.